The 14 T cell receptor beta chains given below trace back to one sample, sequenced in a study of T cell changes during pregnancy in multiple sclerosis. Libraries were prepared by immunoSEQ multiplex PCR; TCRdb keeps only in-frame clonotypes and omits some of them. This sample has approximately 97,000 clones, with roughly nine tenths found just once. The sequencing here drew on peripheral blood, taken after pregnancy. All receptors derive from a female donor in good health, enrolled as a control in a pregnancy study.

V usage is TRBV18 and J usage is TRBJ2-7; possibly TRBD1 for D (5 bases). Germline loops: CDR1 KGHSH, CDR2 LQKENI. The germline V and J ends were trimmed by 4 bases and 3 bases, with 10 bases remaining between them. CDR3 length equals 13 residues. The CDR3 here is CASSLLQGYEQYF. CDR3 bases: TGTGCCAGCTCACTACTCCAGGGCTACGAGCAGTACTTC. Filled out from reference TRBV18 and TRBJ2-7, the complete variable domain reads NAGVMQNPRHLVRRRGQEARLRCSPMKGHSHVYWYRQLPEEGLKFMVYLQKENIIDESGMPKERFSAEFPKEGPSILRIQQVVRGDSAAYFCASSLLQGYEQYFGPGTRLTVT.

The chain uses TRBV9 and TRBJ2-1; perhaps TRBD1 as D (6 bases). The CDR3 runs 16 residues. The V gene's germline CDR1 is SGDLS and CDR2 YYNGEE. With 4 bases removed from V and 0 bases from J, the gap between germline ends came to 14 bases. Here the CDR3 reads CASSLFAGDSYNEQFF. For the CDR3, the DNA is TGTGCCAGCAGCCTTTTCGCAGGGGACTCCTACAATGAGCAGTTCTTC.

This chain joins TRBV13 and TRBJ1-1, with 7 bases fitting TRBD1. The CDR3 contains 13 residues. With 6 bases clipped from V and 4 bases from J, the junction kept 5 bases outside the gene matches. Germline loops: CDR1 PRHDT, CDR2 FYEKMQ (reference sequence). CDR3 residues: CASRSEGATEAFF. DNA of the CDR3: TGTGCCAGCAGGTCCGAGGGGGCCACTGAAGCTTTCTTT. The full variable domain, with the rest looked up from reference TRBV13 and TRBJ1-1, is AAGVIQSPRHLIKEKRETATLKCYPIPRHDTVYWYQQGPGQDPQFLISFYEKMQSDKGSIPDRFSAQQFSDYHSELNMSSLELGDSALYFCASRSEGATEAFFGQGTRLTVV.

The chain combines TRBV7-9 with TRBJ2-2; 7 bases match TRBD1. The germline V gene has CDR1 SEHNR and CDR2 FQNEAQ (reference sequence). With V trimmed by 5 bases and J by 2 bases, 5 bases remained unmatched. The CDR3 consists of 15 residues. CDR3 DNA sequence: TGTGCCAGCAGCCCTGGACAGGTTAACACCGGGGAGCTGTTTTTT. Residues: CASSPGQVNTGELFF.

The CDR3 reads CASGTQAGAGAQPQHF. The DNA for the CDR3 is TGTGCCAGCGGGACCCAGGCGGGGGCTGGGGCCCAGCCCCAGCATTTT. The J gene is TRBJ1-5, the V gene TRBV27, with a tentative D call TRBD1 (6 bases). In germline, CDR1 is MNHEY, CDR2 SMNVEV (reference sequence). The V gene lost 8 bases and the J gene lost 7 bases, with 24 bases spanning the gap. This CDR3 spans 16 amino acids.

This chain connects TRBV28 to TRBJ1-3; 7 positions agree with TRBD1. CDR1 MDHEN and CDR2 SYDVKM come from the germline V gene. This CDR3 region has 16 residues. V trimming: 6 bases; J trimming: 0 bases; junction bases outside the gene matches: 8. The CDR3 sequence is CASRGQTLNSGNTIYF. Written as DNA, the CDR3 is TGTGCCAGCAGGGGACAGACGCTAAACTCTGGAAACACCATATATTTT.

This chain connects TRBV14 to TRBJ2-1, with TRBD1 matching 7 bases. The V gene's germline CDR1 is SGHDN and CDR2 FVKESK. The CDR3 has 15 residues. With V trimmed by 5 bases and J by 4 bases, 8 bases remained unmatched. The CDR3 sequence is CASSGNRGGYNEQFF. The CDR3 bases are TGTGCCAGCAGCGGGAACAGGGGCGGATACAATGAGCAGTTCTTC.

The chain has TRBV4-3 and TRBJ2-1, with 7 bases lining up with TRBD2. Per germline, CDR1 LGHNA and CDR2 YSLEER. CDR3 length equals 18 residues. V shed 0 bases, J shed 8 bases, and the junction held 16 bases outside the gene matches. CDR3 region: CASSQDRLGLADSDEQFF. As DNA, the CDR3 is TGCGCCAGCAGCCAAGACCGGTTGGGTCTAGCGGATAGCGATGAGCAGTTCTTC.

The chain recombines TRBV10-3 with TRBJ2-5; 9 positions match TRBD2. In germline, CDR1 is ENHRY, CDR2 SYGVKD. There are 16 residues in the CDR3. Trimming removed 2 bases from V and 1 base from J; junction bases left unmatched: 5. The CDR3 region has the DNA TGTGCCATCAGTGAGGGGGTTAGCGGGGGCCAAGAGACCCAGTACTTC. It yields the protein CAISEGVSGGQETQYF.

The chain combines TRBV7-2 with TRBJ2-3, with TRBD2 as a possible D gene (7 bases). Trimming took 3 bases from V and 5 from J, leaving 12 bases between them. CDR1 and CDR2 from the germline V gene are SGHTA and FQGNSA. The CDR3 is 14 residues long. CDR3: CASSLEGGLDTQYF. Written as DNA, the CDR3 is TGTGCCAGCAGCTTGGAGGGGGGGCTAGATACGCAGTATTTT.

The chain employs TRBV28 and TRBJ1-6; D may be TRBD1 (6 bases). The CDR3 runs 16 residues. CDR1 and CDR2 (germline): MDHEN, SYDVKM. Trimming took 6 bases from V and 7 from J, leaving 19 bases between them. The CDR3 here is CASRRQTGSGNSPLHF. The CDR3 nucleotides read TGTGCCAGCAGACGGCAAACAGGGTCGGGCAATTCACCCCTCCACTTT.

The chain is built from TRBV25-1 and TRBJ1-4; 8 nucleotides agree with TRBD1. The germline CDR1 and CDR2 sequences are MGHDK and SYGVNS. The CDR3 is made up of 15 amino acids. V lost 4 bases to trimming and J lost 4 bases; unmatched junction nucleotides: 5. CDR3: CASSARGQVNEKLFF. The DNA for the CDR3 is TGTGCCAGCAGTGCCCGGGGACAGGTTAATGAAAAACTGTTTTTT.

The J gene is TRBJ1-2, the V gene TRBV27, with D perhaps TRBD1 (6 bases). CDR1 and CDR2 from the germline V gene are MNHEY and SMNVEV (reference sequence). V was pared by 5 bases and J by 8 bases, with 21 bases between. The CDR3 has 15 residues. The CDR3 here is CASSPSRRDMRGYTF. The DNA for the CDR3 is TGTGCCAGCAGTCCCTCCCGACGGGACATGCGGGGCTACACCTTC.

The chain carries TRBV9 and TRBJ1-3; D possibly corresponds to TRBD1 (5 bases). Trimming cost V 3 bases and J 0 bases, with 13 bases left between them. The germline V gene has CDR1 SGDLS and CDR2 YYNGEE. The CDR3 has 16 amino acids. CDR3 bases: TGTGCCAGCAGCGGTCGACAGAGATACTCTGGAAACACCATATATTTT. This codes for CASSGRQRYSGNTIYF.